One and the same sample provided the 15 T cell receptor beta chains below, sequenced in a study of T cells in Graves' hyperthyroidism and ophthalmopathy. Amplified TCR beta CDR3 regions derived from RNA transcripts. The HTBI primer set was used in a first-round RT-PCR of the TCR CDR3. TCRdb used MiXCR to reprocess the multiplex PCR reads, holding one entry per CDR3 protein. This table has under 800,000 distinct CDR3 sequences, 13% to 15% appearing once. Sequenced sample: blood. These receptor sequences come from a woman between 18 and 29 years old with Graves' hyperthyroidism.

This clonotype was seen at least ten times. This chain joins TRBV12-3 or TRBV12-4 and TRBJ1-2; tentative D call: TRBD1 (5 bases). V gave up 2 bases and J gave up 0 bases, with 10 bases separating them. This CDR3 contains 15 residues. The CDR3: CASSLRGPANYGYTF. Here the CDR3 DNA reads TGTGCCAGCAGTTTAAGGGGACCAGCTAACTATGGCTACACCTTC.

This clonotype was found many times. The chain has TRBV6-1 and TRBJ2-3, with D maybe TRBD1 (6 bases). V lost 6 bases and J 4 bases, leaving 14 bases between the germline ends. The CDR3 totals 14 residues. Per germline, CDR1 MNHNS and CDR2 SASEGT. The CDR3 bases are TGTGCCAGCAGACTGCTAGGACAGCCAGATACGCAGTATTTT. Translation: CASRLLGQPDTQYF.

This clonotype showed up many times. The gene calls are TRBV20-1 and TRBJ2-7; D call uncertain. The V end lost 3 bases, the J end lost 4 bases, and 7 bases lay between the germline ends. Germline V CDR1 and CDR2: DFQATT, SNEGSKA (reference sequence). The CDR3 is 11 residues long. Here the CDR3 DNA reads TGCAGTGCTAGTTCTTGGTACGAGCAGTACTTC. It is translated as CSASSWYEQYF.

The table lists this clonotype with many counts. The genes are TRBV2 and TRBJ1-6; D remains ambiguous. The V end lost 3 bases, the J end lost 8 bases, and 14 bases lay between the germline ends. The CDR3 runs to 15 residues. The germline V gene has CDR1 SNHLY and CDR2 FYNNEI. The CDR3 spells CASSEGSPGDSPLHF. The CDR3 DNA follows: TGTGCCAGCAGTGAGGGAAGCCCTGGGGATTCACCCCTCCACTTT.

This chain uses TRBV4-3 with TRBJ1-2; TRBD1 is a possible D gene (5 bases). Deletions cut 0 bases from V and 6 bases from J, with 20 bases between. The CDR3 runs 17 residues. Looked up from germline, CDR1 is LGHNA and CDR2 is YSLEER. For the CDR3, the DNA is TGCGCCAGCAGCCAAGACGCCCCCCAGGCTAGGGGAGATGGCTACACCTTC. Translation: CASSQDAPQARGDGYTF.

This clonotype was counted ten times or more. The chain combines TRBV2 with TRBJ2-2; D gene uncertain. The V end lost 7 bases, the J end lost 1 base, and 7 bases lay between the germline ends. Germline-derived CDR1 and CDR2 are SNHLY and FYNNEI. The CDR3 runs to 13 residues. CDR3 sequence: CASTQENTGELFF. DNA of the CDR3: TGTGCCAGCACCCAGGAGAACACCGGGGAGCTGTTTTTT. Drawing the rest from reference TRBV2 and TRBJ2-2, the complete variable domain is EPEVTQTPSHQVTQMGQEVILRCVPISNHLYFYWYRQILGQKVEFLVSFYNNEISEKSEIFDDQFSVERPDGSNFTLKIRSTKLEDSAMYFCASTQENTGELFFGEGSRLTVL.

This chain connects TRBV7-6 to TRBJ2-7; a possible D gene is TRBD1 (7 bases). Germline CDR1 SGHVS, CDR2 FNYEAQ. The CDR3 runs to 18 residues. V was clipped by 5 bases and J by 3 bases, with 26 bases between them. CDR3 loop: CASSLRAGGQGIDYEQYF. CDR3 sequence (DNA): TGTGCCAGCAGCCTGCGGGCAGGGGGGCAGGGAATCGACTACGAGCAGTACTTC.

Ten or more counts support this clonotype. The rearrangement links TRBV6-1 to TRBJ2-7; D possibly matches TRBD1 or TRBD2 (5 bases each). V gave up 8 bases and J gave up 5 bases, with 19 bases separating them. This CDR3 has 14 amino acids. In germline, CDR1 is MNHNS, CDR2 SASEGT. The chain's CDR3 is CASGLGDPGDEQYF. The CDR3 nucleotides are TGTGCCAGCGGTTTGGGGGATCCAGGAGACGAGCAGTACTTC.

This clonotype was observed at least ten times. The chain carries TRBV11-2 and TRBJ1-3; no clear D. Trimming cost V 5 bases and J 8 bases, with 7 bases left between them. Germline V gene sequence: CDR1 SGHAT, CDR2 FQNNGV. The CDR3 consists of 11 residues. CDR3: CASSPGYTIYF. DNA for the CDR3: TGTGCCAGCAGCCCGGGGTACACCATATATTTT.

This chain links TRBV11-2 with TRBJ2-4, with 9 nucleotides matching TRBD2. Germline trimming cut 3 bases from V and 0 bases from J; bases unmatched to any gene: 3. Germline V gene lookup returns CDR1 SGHAT and CDR2 FQNNGV. This CDR3 comprises 16 residues. The CDR3 here is CASSLTSGLAKNIQYF. CDR3 bases: TGTGCCAGCAGCTTGACTAGCGGACTAGCCAAAAACATTCAGTACTTC.

The gene calls are TRBV20-1 and TRBJ1-6; D is uncertain. The CDR3 sequence is 13 residues long. The germline V gene has CDR1 DFQATT and CDR2 SNEGSKA (reference sequence). Trimming removed 2 bases at V and 7 bases at J, with 9 bases between. The CDR3 spells CSARPTGNSPLHF. The CDR3 DNA is TGCAGTGCTAGACCGACGGGAAATTCACCCCTCCACTTT.

This clonotype was seen repeatedly, ten times or more. J is TRBJ1-5 and V is TRBV20-1; maybe TRBD1 (5 bases). CDR3 length: 17 amino acids. V was trimmed by 1 base and J by 3 bases, leaving 19 bases between them. CDR1 DFQATT and CDR2 SNEGSKA come from the germline V gene (reference sequence). The CDR3 protein is CSARVRYSGTLNQPQHF. The DNA of the CDR3 is TGCAGTGCTAGAGTTCGTTACTCCGGGACGCTCAATCAGCCCCAGCATTTT.

The chain links TRBV11-2 to TRBJ2-3; D gene ambiguous. Trimming stripped 4 bases from V and 4 bases from J, with 18 bases between. CDR3 length: 16 amino acids. Germline V lookup: CDR1 SGHAT, CDR2 FQNNGV. The CDR3 region has the DNA TGTGCCAGCAGCTCCCCCCAGTTTTGGGGTCCAGATACGCAGTATTTT. Protein sequence: CASSSPQFWGPDTQYF.

The chain links TRBV29-1 to TRBJ1-1; D ambiguous. This CDR3 is 13 amino acids long. The germline gives CDR1 SQVTM, CDR2 ANQGSEA. V was clipped by 6 bases and J by 4 bases, with 15 bases between them. The CDR3 DNA is TGCAGCGTCTACGACGGGTGGGGCACTGAAGCTTTCTTT. Translation gives CSVYDGWGTEAFF.

This clonotype was seen many times. This chain links TRBV7-8 with TRBJ2-7, with TRBD1 as a possible D gene (5 bases). The CDR3 consists of 19 residues. The V end lost 1 base, the J end lost 2 bases, and 24 bases lay between the germline ends. Looked up from germline, CDR1 is SGHVS and CDR2 is FQNEAQ. CDR3 bases: TGTGCCAGCAGCTTAGGGATGATGGGGATGACAGAAAACACCTACGAGCAGTACTTC. This sequence encodes CASSLGMMGMTENTYEQYF.